This T cell receptor beta chain emerged from a study of control samples from healthy donors and cancer patients. Germline V lookup: CDR1 KGHSH, CDR2 LQKENI. The V end lost 2 bases, the J end lost 10 bases, and 9 bases lay between the germline ends. This CDR3 has 12 amino acids. Sequencing used immunoSEQ multiplex PCR; TCRdb keeps in-frame clones, though not all of them. Among 100,000 to 150,000 clones listed, about 90% were seen once. Source material: blood. The sequence was collected from a man between 18 and 35 years old in good health. This chain connects TRBV18 to TRBJ2-1; D remains unclear. As DNA, the CDR3 is TGTGCCAGCTCACCAACCTTGCCCGAGCAGTTCTTC. This codes for CASSPTLPEQFF.